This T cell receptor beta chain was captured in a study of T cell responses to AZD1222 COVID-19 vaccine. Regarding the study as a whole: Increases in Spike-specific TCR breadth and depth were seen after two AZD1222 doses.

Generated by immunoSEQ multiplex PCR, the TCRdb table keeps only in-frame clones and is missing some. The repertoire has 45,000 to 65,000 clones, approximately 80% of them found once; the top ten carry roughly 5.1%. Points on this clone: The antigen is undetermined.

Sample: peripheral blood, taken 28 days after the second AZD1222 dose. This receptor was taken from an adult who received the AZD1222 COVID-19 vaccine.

The CDR3 protein is CASSLFGTGSLLNTIYF. In nucleotides, the CDR3 is TGCGCCAGCAGCTTGTTTGGGACAGGGTCTTTACTGAACACCATATATTTT. The chain links TRBV5-1 to TRBJ1-3, with 9 nucleotides matching TRBD1. The ends lost 1 base at V and 7 bases at J; junction bases unmatched: 12. CDR1 is SGHRS and CDR2 is YFSETQ in the germline V gene. The CDR3 extends over 17 amino acids.